Each of the 26 T cell receptor beta chains below was sequenced from the same sample in a study of regulatory T cells in long-lasting Graves disease. Library construction for TCR beta used iRepertoire HTBI primers and Arm-PCR of CDR3 regions. MiXCR, applied by TCRdb to the multiplex PCR reads, yields one record per CDR3 protein. The sample includes 300,000 to 500,000 distinct CDR3 sequences, around 21% of them seen just once. The time point here: persistent/refractory GD, antithyroid drugs over 5 years with positive TRAb. After RNA was extracted from PBMCs, the TCR library was made from it. Sequences were derived from peripheral blood mononuclear cells (PBMCs), sampled when the disease was refractory, from a patient treated with antithyroid drugs. These receptors were obtained from a female donor with Graves disease.

The chain carries TRBV6-1 and TRBJ2-7, with a possible D match to TRBD2 (6 bases). There are 13 residues in the CDR3. Trimming removed 2 bases from V and 3 bases from J, with 8 bases in between. The V gene's germline CDR1 is MNHNS and CDR2 SASEGT. The CDR3 is CASSESTSYEQYF. In DNA, the CDR3 is TGTGCCAGCAGTGAATCGACTAGCTACGAGCAGTACTTC.

The chain carries TRBV6-1 and TRBJ2-7; D ambiguous. The V end was cut by 4 bases, the J end by 2 bases, with 6 bases between. This CDR3 has 12 amino acids. Germline assignment: CDR1 MNHNS and CDR2 SASEGT. The CDR3 is CASSGFPYEQYF. CDR3 coding DNA: TGTGCCAGCAGTGGGTTTCCCTACGAGCAGTACTTC.

This clonotype showed up many times. J is TRBJ1-3 and V is TRBV28; possibly TRBD1 for D (5 bases). Germline V lookup: CDR1 MDHEN, CDR2 SYDVKM. The CDR3 totals 15 residues. Trimming removed 5 bases at V and 2 bases at J, with 13 bases between. The chain's CDR3 is CASSPVGGAGNTIYF. DNA for the CDR3: TGTGCCAGCAGTCCCGTCGGGGGTGCTGGAAACACCATATATTTT.

The chain joins TRBV12-3 or TRBV12-4 to TRBJ2-7; the D call may be TRBD1 or TRBD2 (5 bases each). Trimming left V 11 bases short and J 4 bases short, with 15 bases between. The CDR3 sequence is 12 residues long. The CDR3 loop is CACRDGMYEQYF. For the CDR3, the DNA is TGTGCCTGCCGGGACGGAATGTACGAGCAGTACTTC.

This clonotype was detected a few times. The rearrangement uses TRBV6-1 and TRBJ1-5; 8 bases match TRBD1. This CDR3 has 15 amino acids. Germline V gives CDR1 MNHNS, CDR2 SASEGT. V lost 6 bases and J lost 6; bases outside the gene matches: 10. The CDR3 loop reads CASRWTGFLFQPQHF. The CDR3 coding sequence is TGTGCCAGCAGATGGACAGGGTTCCTGTTTCAGCCCCAGCATTTT.

This chain's CDR3 is CASSLVGAESYEQYF. In DNA form, the CDR3 reads TGTGCCAGCAGCTTAGTTGGGGCGGAATCCTACGAGCAGTACTTC. The gene calls are TRBV7-9 and TRBJ2-7, with D perhaps TRBD1 (5 bases). Trimming left V 1 base short and J 1 base short, with 11 bases between. CDR1 SEHNR and CDR2 FQNEAQ come from the germline V gene (reference sequence). The CDR3 is 15 amino acids.

This clonotype occurred once. The chain combines TRBV4-2 with TRBJ2-1; perhaps TRBD1 as D (6 bases). V was cut by 4 bases and J by 6 bases, with 10 bases left in between. The CDR3 runs to 13 residues. CDR1 and CDR2 from the germline V gene are LGHNA and YNFKEQ. In DNA form, the CDR3 reads TGTGCCAGCAGCCTAGGGGGAAGCAATGAGCAGTTCTTC. This codes for CASSLGGSNEQFF.

In the case of this clonotype: Sequence at one end of the junction differs from germline and may be a read error. The chain links TRBV30 to TRBJ1-2; D gene unclear. Germline V gene data show CDR1 as GTSNPN and CDR2 as SVGIG (reference sequence). The CDR3 spans 11 residues. The CDR3 bases are TGTGTCTGGTCGGATTTCTATGGCTACACCTTC. Protein: CVWSDFYGYTF.

This clonotype was counted ten times or more. The rearrangement links TRBV7-2 to TRBJ2-7; TRBD2 matches 9 bases. The germline CDR1 and CDR2 sequences are SGHTA and FQGNSA. Trimming took 8 bases from V and 4 from J; bases not matched to a gene: 3. This CDR3 spans 12 amino acids. The CDR3 coding sequence is TGTGCCAGCGGCGGGAGGGGATACGAGCAGTACTTC. This codes for CASGGRGYEQYF.

This clonotype occurred many times. J is TRBJ2-5 and V is TRBV12-3 or TRBV12-4; tentatively, D is TRBD2 (6 bases). The CDR3 is 16 amino acids. Between the trimmed V and J ends, which lost 3 bases and 6 bases, there was a span of 20 bases. The CDR3 DNA follows: TGTGCCAGCAGTTTGCCCTCCACGGCGGGATGGAAGACCCAGTACTTC. Translated, it gives CASSLPSTAGWKTQYF.

V is TRBV7-9 and J is TRBJ1-2; TRBD1 might be the D (6 bases). The CDR3 has 12 residues. Deletions cut 6 bases from V and 4 bases from J, with 9 bases between. Germline V gene lookup returns CDR1 SEHNR and CDR2 FQNEAQ (reference sequence). Written as DNA, the CDR3 is TGTGCCAGCAGTGGACAGTCCTATGGCTACACCTTC. Translating gives CASSGQSYGYTF. Looking up the rest from reference TRBV7-9 and TRBJ1-2 gives the full variable domain: DTGVSQNPRHKITKRGQNVTFRCDPISEHNRLYWYRQTLGQGPEFLTYFQNEAQLEKSRLLSDRFSAERPKGSFSTLEIQRTEQGDSAMYLCASSGQSYGYTFGSGTRLTVV.

There are many counts of this clonotype. The chain couples TRBV7-2 to TRBJ2-4, with D possibly matching TRBD1 (6 bases). The germline V gene has CDR1 SGHTA and CDR2 FQGNSA. The germline V and J ends were trimmed by 3 bases and 5 bases, with 14 bases remaining between them. The CDR3 length is 15 residues. CDR3 DNA: TGTGCCAGCAGCTTTAACTTGGGGGCCGAAAACATTCAGTACTTC. It yields the protein CASSFNLGAENIQYF.

The sample holds many counts of this clonotype. V usage is TRBV5-8 and J usage is TRBJ1-1, with 9 positions matching TRBD1. CDR1 is SGHTS, CDR2 YDEGEE, per germline. J gave up 4 bases and V 5 bases, and 9 bases lay outside the gene matches. The CDR3 consists of 15 residues. Here the CDR3 DNA reads TGTGCCAGCAGAGCAGGACAGGGGACAGGCACTGAAGCTTTCTTT. Its translation is CASRAGQGTGTEAFF.

At least ten counts were recorded for this clonotype. The chain links TRBV28 to TRBJ2-7; 10 bases align to TRBD1. Trimming removed 8 bases from V and 7 bases from J; junction bases left unmatched: 11. The CDR3 has 14 residues. Germline assignment: CDR1 MDHEN and CDR2 SYDVKM. The chain's CDR3 is CASSETGGPLEQYF. The CDR3 DNA sequence: TGTGCCAGCTCAGAGACAGGGGGCCCCTTAGAGCAGTACTTC. The variable domain in full, completed from reference TRBV28 and TRBJ2-7, reads DVKVTQSSRYLVKRTGEKVFLECVQDMDHENMFWYRQDPGLGLRLIYFSYDVKMKEKGDIPEGYSVSREKKERFSLILESASTNQTSMYLCASSETGGPLEQYFGPGTRLTVT.

This clonotype occurred many times. The genes are TRBV13 and TRBJ2-5; D possibly corresponds to TRBD1 (6 bases). V was clipped by 5 bases and J by 2 bases, with 15 bases between them. CDR1 and CDR2 from the germline V gene are PRHDT and FYEKMQ (reference sequence). The CDR3 totals 15 residues. The CDR3 nucleotides read TGTGCCAGCAGCACAGGGACGGAACGTCAAGAGACCCAGTACTTC. Translated, it gives CASSTGTERQETQYF.

The rearrangement links TRBV7-2 to TRBJ2-3, with 8 bases identical to TRBD1. Germline CDR1 and CDR2: SGHTA and FQGNSA. V was pared by 1 base and J by 4 bases, with 7 bases of the junction left unmatched. CDR3 length: 16 amino acids. This CDR3 is CASSLEIGQGADTQYF. The DNA for the CDR3 is TGTGCCAGCAGCTTAGAGATTGGACAGGGCGCAGATACGCAGTATTTT.

This clonotype has just a few counts. The CDR3 here is CASSSTARVRLLIYEQYF. DNA of the CDR3: TGTGCCAGCAGCTCGACAGCCCGAGTTCGACTCCTCATCTACGAGCAGTACTTC. The rearrangement joins TRBV5-4 to TRBJ2-7; a possible D gene is TRBD1 (5 bases). The CDR3 runs to 18 residues. CDR1 SGHNT and CDR2 YYREEE come from the germline V gene (reference sequence). Trimming took off 3 bases at V and 3 bases at J, with 25 bases between the two ends.

The rearrangement joins TRBV29-1 to TRBJ2-7, with D perhaps matching TRBD1 (5 bases). The CDR3 contains 14 residues. Trimming left V 4 bases short and J 5 bases short, with 18 bases between. Germline V gene lookup returns CDR1 SQVTM and CDR2 ANQGSEA. In nucleotides, the CDR3 is TGCAGCGTTGCCGCCCCGGCAGGGATCCACGAGCAGTACTTC. Translated, it gives CSVAAPAGIHEQYF.

Ten or more counts support this clonotype. This sequence joins TRBV6-2 or TRBV6-3 and TRBJ2-5, with 11 bases fitting TRBD2. The CDR3 has 17 residues. CDR1 MNHEY and CDR2 SVGEGT come from the germline V gene. The ends lost 4 bases at V and 5 bases at J; junction bases unmatched: 12. CDR3 bases: TGTGCCAGCAGTTTTGAATCTCTAGCGGGAGGTCAGGAGACCCAGTACTTC. Encoded protein: CASSFESLAGGQETQYF.

Of note for this clonotype: One end of the junction does not line up with germline, which may come from a read error. This rearrangement joins TRBV25-1 to TRBJ2-7; D could derive from TRBD1 or TRBD2 (6 bases each). This CDR3 has 14 residues. Germline loops: CDR1 MGHDK, CDR2 SYGVNS. The CDR3 is CASSGEGEDRPLLF. The CDR3 nucleotides are TGTGCCAGCAGTGGAGAAGGGGAGGACAGACCCCTCCTCTTC.

This clonotype was seen only a few times. The CDR3 loop is CASSSGASGGTGELFF. Written as DNA, the CDR3 is TGTGCCAGCAGCTCCGGGGCTAGCGGGGGAACCGGGGAGCTGTTTTTT. This rearrangement joins TRBV7-2 to TRBJ2-2, with TRBD2 matching 10 bases. V trimming: 4 bases; J trimming: 5 bases; junction bases outside the gene matches: 7. This CDR3 contains 16 residues. Germline loops: CDR1 SGHTA, CDR2 FQGNSA.

This clonotype showed up many times. The chain carries TRBV7-2 and TRBJ1-1; tentatively, D is TRBD1 (5 bases). Germline V CDR1 and CDR2: SGHTA, FQGNSA. The CDR3 runs 14 residues. The V end lost 3 bases, the J end lost 3 bases, and 11 bases lay between the germline ends. CDR3 sequence reads: CASSFGGAYTEAFF. In DNA, the CDR3 is TGTGCCAGCAGCTTTGGGGGAGCCTACACTGAAGCTTTCTTT.

This clonotype was found a few times. The chain carries TRBV3-1 and TRBJ2-2; D may be TRBD1 (5 bases). CDR3 length: 16 amino acids. Trimming removed 1 base from V and 2 bases from J, with 11 bases in between. From germline, CDR1 is LGHDT and CDR2 YNNKEL (reference sequence). The CDR3 protein is CASSQVGRKNTGELFF. DNA of the CDR3: TGTGCCAGCAGCCAAGTGGGGCGAAAAAACACCGGGGAGCTGTTTTTT.

This clonotype was seen many times. V and J are TRBV27 and TRBJ2-7, with 10 nucleotides matching TRBD1. The CDR3 length is 15 residues. V was pared by 7 bases and J by 5 bases, with 11 bases of the junction left unmatched. CDR1 MNHEY and CDR2 SMNVEV come from the germline V gene (reference sequence). In nucleotides, the CDR3 is TGTGCCAGCATCTTTGGACAGGGGGTAGCCCACGAGCAGTACTTC. This encodes CASIFGQGVAHEQYF.

This clonotype was counted only a few times. For the CDR3, the DNA is TGTGCCAGCAGACAGGGGCAAAGCACAGATACGCAGTATTTT. The encoded protein is CASRQGQSTDTQYF. The chain carries TRBV2 and TRBJ2-3; 7 positions match TRBD1. Germline V gives CDR1 SNHLY, CDR2 FYNNEI. This CDR3 has 14 amino acids. After removal of 6 bases from V and 0 bases from J, the junction contained 3 bases not matched to a gene.

There are a few counts of this clonotype. V gene TRBV19 combines with J gene TRBJ1-3; tentative D call: TRBD1 (5 bases). Trimming stripped 7 bases from V and 2 bases from J, with 15 bases between. The germline gives CDR1 LNHDA, CDR2 SQIVND (reference sequence). This CDR3 has 15 residues. Here the CDR3 reads CASIPTGGAGNTIYF. CDR3 bases: TGTGCCAGTATCCCAACTGGAGGGGCTGGAAACACCATATATTTT.